This T cell receptor (beta chain) emerged from a study of cytomegalovirus exposure and HLA in healthy donors. Overall study findings and caveats: TCR clusters originating in the first cohort tended to co-occur in the 100 to 150 validation repertoires, according to a later analysis.

Trimming removed 8 bases at V and 1 base at J, with 9 bases between. CDR3 size: 12 residues. Germline lookup yields CDR1 SGHAT and CDR2 FQNNGV. As for this clone: Its antigen is unknown.

Here immunoSEQ multiplex PCR was the method, and the copy in TCRdb shows in-frame clones only, minus some. The repertoire holds 90,000 to 130,000 clones, with more than 90% as singletons. The sequenced material came from PBMCs. V gene TRBV11-2 combines with J gene TRBJ2-7; tentative D call: TRBD1 (5 bases). The sequence came from a woman under 30 in good health and CMV-seronegative. CDR3 nucleotide sequence: TGTGCCAGCCGGACATGGTCCTACGAGCAGTACTTC. This translates into CASRTWSYEQYF.